Described below is a single T cell receptor beta chain sequence and its context. This sample stems from a study of blood T cell repertoires in COVID-19. At the level of the study: Whether acute or convalescent, the COVID-19 samples came from the United States, Italy and Spain. PBMCs, B-cell-depleted T cells, or T cells were the source of the cDNA or gDNA that made up the material.

Methods used by the authors: Reference gene primer amplification yielded estimated nucleated cell counts. Measured with immunoSEQ multiplex PCR; TCRdb has only the in-frame clones, and not every one. That table is the source of V, J and clone size, and D and trimming were worked out from the DNA. The table records under 300,000 clones, 84% of them present only once. This receptor was identified in a woman between 35 and 50 years old who had recovered from COVID-19. The sample was peripheral blood.

The CDR3 sequence is CASSPDRDRSQPQHF. CDR3 nucleotide sequence: TGTGCCAGCAGTCCCGACCGGGACAGATCACAGCCCCAGCATTTT. The chain links TRBV7-9 to TRBJ1-5; 7 nucleotides line up with TRBD1. Germline V gene data show CDR1 as SEHNR and CDR2 as FQNEAQ (reference sequence). The V and J ends lost 6 bases and 7 bases, in that order; junction bases with no gene match: 12. There are 15 residues in the CDR3.